The 23 T cell receptor beta chains listed next were all sequenced from one sample in a study of lymphopenia after photon versus proton radiotherapy. Measured with immunoSEQ multiplex PCR; TCRdb has only the in-frame clones, and not every one. The sample yields about 160,000 clones, approximately 86% seen once. Sample: peripheral blood, taken from a patient treated with photon-based radiotherapy. Every receptor here comes from a middle-aged man with gastric cancer.

The rearrangement links TRBV19 to TRBJ2-1; D is unresolved. V shed 0 bases and J shed 12 bases, with 18 bases lying between them. The CDR3 consists of 15 residues. Germline V gives CDR1 LNHDA, CDR2 SQIVND (reference sequence). The CDR3 region is CASSIESSHGTGQFF. The CDR3 DNA reads TGTGCCAGTAGTATAGAGTCCAGTCATGGCACCGGGCAGTTCTTC. Combining the CDR3 with reference TRBV19 and TRBJ2-1 gives the whole variable domain DGGITQSPKYLFRKEGQNVTLSCEQNLNHDAMYWYRQDPGQGLRLIYYSQIVNDFQKGDIAEGYSVSREKKESFPLTVTSAQKNPTAFYLCASSIESSHGTGQFFGPGTRLTVL.

V and J are TRBV9 and TRBJ1-1; 7 nucleotides align to TRBD1. J was trimmed by 5 bases and V by 4 bases; bases with no gene match: 17. CDR3 size: 17 residues. CDR1 SGDLS and CDR2 YYNGEE come from the germline V gene. The CDR3 sequence: CASSLQPQLQGRTEAFF. The CDR3 nucleotides read TGTGCCAGCAGCCTTCAGCCCCAGTTACAGGGGAGGACTGAAGCTTTCTTT.

A remark on this clone: Other DNA sequences of this sample code for an identical CDR3. The rearrangement uses TRBV5-1 and TRBJ1-1; the match to TRBD1 covers 9 bases. This CDR3 is built from 14 residues. Trimming cost V 4 bases and J 3 bases; bases outside gene matches: 4. Germline CDR1 and CDR2: SGHRS and YFSETQ. CDR3 sequence (DNA): TGCGCCAGCAGCCTGGGACAGGGCTACACTGAAGCTTTCTTT. Protein product: CASSLGQGYTEAFF.

The chain couples TRBV7-8 to TRBJ2-3, with 12 bases aligning to TRBD2. The germline gives CDR1 SGHVS, CDR2 FQNEAQ. V was clipped by 6 bases and J by 5 bases; unmatched bases: 12. This CDR3 contains 17 residues. CDR3 region: CASRHRRLAGVKDTQYF. CDR3 sequence (DNA): TGTGCCAGCAGACACCGTAGACTAGCGGGAGTTAAAGATACGCAGTATTTT. Based on the CDR3 plus reference TRBV7-8 and TRBJ2-3, the full variable domain is GAGVSQSPRYKVAKRGQDVALRCDPISGHVSLFWYQQALGQGPEFLTYFQNEAQLDKSGLPSDRFFAERPEGSVSTLKIQRTQQEDSAVYLCASRHRRLAGVKDTQYFGPGTRLTVL.

The rearrangement uses TRBV11-2 and TRBJ1-4; 7 nucleotides agree with TRBD1. This CDR3 region has 15 residues. CDR1 SGHAT and CDR2 FQNNGV come from the germline V gene. The V and J ends lost 1 base and 8 bases, in that order; junction bases with no gene match: 7. The CDR3 protein is CASSLAPGQNEKLFF. In nucleotides, the CDR3 is TGTGCCAGCAGCTTAGCCCCGGGACAGAACGAAAAACTGTTTTTT.

The chain combines TRBV11-3 with TRBJ1-1; tentatively, D is TRBD1 (5 bases). Trimming stripped 5 bases from V and 7 bases from J, with 14 bases between. CDR3 length: 13 amino acids. Germline CDR1 is SGHNT and CDR2 is YENEEA. The CDR3 region has the DNA TGTGCCAGCAGCCCGGGGGTTGACAGTGAAGCTTTCTTT. As protein: CASSPGVDSEAFF.

The chain joins TRBV7-9 to TRBJ1-2; no reliable D call. CDR3 length equals 13 residues. Germline CDR1 and CDR2: SEHNR and FQNEAQ (reference sequence). Trimming shortened V by 1 base and J by 0 bases, and 3 bases separated the two germline ends. Here the CDR3 reads CASSLEANYGYTF. CDR3 DNA: TGTGCCAGCAGCTTAGAGGCTAACTATGGCTACACCTTC.

This CDR3 is CASRLTGGYSNQPQHF. The CDR3, as DNA: TGTGCCAGCAGGCTTACAGGGGGATATAGCAATCAGCCCCAGCATTTT. The rearrangement joins TRBV7-8 to TRBJ1-5, with TRBD1 identical over 8 bases. The CDR3 has 16 residues. J was trimmed by 0 bases and V by 6 bases; bases with no gene match: 7. Germline assignment: CDR1 SGHVS and CDR2 FQNEAQ.

The DNA of the CDR3 is TGTGCCAGCAGTGAAGCGCTTCTTCCTTTTAGCGGGAGGAACTCGGCAGATACGCAGTATTTT. It is translated as CASSEALLPFSGRNSADTQYF. The chain employs TRBV2 and TRBJ2-3, with 10 nucleotides matching TRBD2. Germline assignment: CDR1 SNHLY and CDR2 FYNNEI. This CDR3 region has 21 residues. The V and J ends lost 0 bases and 4 bases, in that order; junction bases with no gene match: 19.

V gene TRBV7-2 combines with J gene TRBJ2-3; perhaps D is TRBD1 or TRBD2 (8 bases each). The CDR3 contains 14 residues. CDR1 and CDR2 from the germline V gene are SGHTA and FQGNSA. The V and J ends lost 5 bases and 9 bases respectively, with 18 bases between them. The CDR3 spells CASSTGGSGKTQYF. In DNA form, the CDR3 reads TGTGCCAGCAGCACAGGGGGTAGCGGGAAAACGCAGTATTTT.

The chain carries TRBV6-4 and TRBJ2-3; the match to TRBD2 covers 7 bases. Looked up from germline, CDR1 is MRHNA and CDR2 is SNTAGT. This CDR3 has 14 residues. V gave up 5 bases and J gave up 2 bases; unmatched junction bases: 4. The CDR3 sequence: CASSPGLNTDTQYF. CDR3 coding DNA: TGTGCCAGCAGTCCGGGACTAAACACAGATACGCAGTATTTT.

The chain employs TRBV6-1 and TRBJ2-1; no clear D. The V end was cut by 4 bases, the J end by 15 bases, with 22 bases between. This CDR3 has 14 amino acids. Germline CDR1 reads MNHNS; CDR2 reads SASEGT. The CDR3 protein is CASSVLSLRENRFF. Here the CDR3 DNA reads TGTGCCAGCAGTGTCCTGAGCCTTAGGGAAAATCGGTTCTTC.

V and J are TRBV7-2 and TRBJ2-7; D call uncertain. Germline V gene lookup returns CDR1 SGHTA and CDR2 FQGNSA. There are 14 residues in the CDR3. With 5 bases removed from V and 2 bases from J, the gap between germline ends came to 13 bases. The CDR3 DNA follows: TGTGCCAGCAGCCCGGTGGGCCTACCCTACGAGCAGTACTTC. Translating it yields CASSPVGLPYEQYF.

The chain recombines TRBV5-6 with TRBJ2-2; 8 bases are a match to TRBD1. Germline V gives CDR1 SGHDT, CDR2 YYEEEE. J gave up 3 bases and V 0 bases, and 4 bases lay outside the gene matches. This CDR3 region has 16 residues. This chain's CDR3 is CASSLEVRGHTGELFF. CDR3 nucleotides: TGTGCCAGCAGCTTGGAGGTCAGGGGGCACACCGGGGAGCTGTTTTTT.

The chain carries TRBV6-4 and TRBJ2-1; 10 nucleotides agree with TRBD1. CDR3 size: 15 residues. CDR1 and CDR2 (germline): MRHNA, SNTAGT. With 6 bases clipped from V and 0 bases from J, the junction kept 2 bases outside the gene matches. In DNA, the CDR3 is TGTGCCAGCAGGAGGGACAGGGGCTCCTACAATGAGCAGTTCTTC. It yields the protein CASRRDRGSYNEQFF.

The rearrangement joins TRBV7-2 to TRBJ2-7; 8 nucleotides align to TRBD2. CDR1 and CDR2 (germline): SGHTA, FQGNSA. J lost 3 bases, V lost 1 base, and 5 bases had no gene match. The CDR3 length is 15 residues. The CDR3 DNA reads as TGTGCCAGCAGCTTAGTACTAGCGGTAGGCTACGAGCAGTACTTC. It is translated as CASSLVLAVGYEQYF.

V is TRBV6-6 and J is TRBJ2-7, with TRBD1 matching 7 bases. V lost 4 bases and J lost 0; bases outside the gene matches: 9. Germline CDR1 and CDR2: MNHNY and SVGAGI (reference sequence). CDR3 length equals 16 residues. The CDR3 region is CASSSTRGRSSYEQYF. The CDR3 DNA reads TGTGCCAGCAGTTCCACAAGGGGGCGGAGCTCCTACGAGCAGTACTTC.

This chain links TRBV7-9 with TRBJ2-1; 10 positions match TRBD1. The CDR3 totals 18 residues. Losses at the gene ends were 2 bases for V and 3 bases for J; bases not matched to a gene: 10. Germline V gene data show CDR1 as SEHNR and CDR2 as FQNEAQ (reference sequence). The CDR3 DNA reads as TGTGCCAGCAGCTTAAATCCGAGGACAGGGGGGTTCTACAATGAGCAGTTCTTC. Translation: CASSLNPRTGGFYNEQFF. Complete variable domain (other parts from reference TRBV7-9 and TRBJ2-1): DTGVSQNPRHKITKRGQNVTFRCDPISEHNRLYWYRQTLGQGPEFLTYFQNEAQLEKSRLLSDRFSAERPKGSFSTLEIQRTEQGDSAMYLCASSLNPRTGGFYNEQFFGPGTRLTVL.

V is TRBV6-5 and J is TRBJ1-4; TRBD1 aligns across 9 bases. The V and J ends lost 6 bases and 5 bases, in that order; junction bases with no gene match: 7. This CDR3 spans 15 amino acids. Germline assignment: CDR1 MNHEY and CDR2 SVGAGI. DNA for the CDR3: TGTGCCAGCAGCTACGGGACAGGGACAAATGAAAAACTGTTTTTT. Its translation: CASSYGTGTNEKLFF.

The chain carries TRBV19 and TRBJ1-2; D possibly corresponds to TRBD1 (6 bases). This CDR3 region has 15 residues. The germline gives CDR1 LNHDA, CDR2 SQIVND (reference sequence). The ends were cut back, 5 bases at V and 3 bases at J, with 16 bases in the middle. CDR3 residues: CASSSRQAKDYGYTF. The CDR3 coding sequence is TGTGCCAGTAGTTCCCGACAGGCGAAGGACTATGGCTACACCTTC.

The V gene is TRBV18, the J gene TRBJ1-1, with D maybe TRBD1 (5 bases). CDR1 KGHSH and CDR2 LQKENI come from the germline V gene. The V and J ends lost 6 bases and 8 bases respectively, with 13 bases between them. The CDR3 has 12 residues. The CDR3 protein is CASSPGTAEAFF. The CDR3 DNA reads TGTGCCAGCTCCCCAGGGACGGCGGAAGCTTTCTTT.

For this clone: At one boundary the junction diverges from the germline segment, which might be a read error. The CDR3 DNA reads as TGTGCCAGCAGTTTGGGGCTACCGAACGGGGAGCTGTTTTTT. Translation: CASSLGLPNGELFF. V is TRBV5-6 and J is TRBJ2-2; TRBD1 is a possible D gene (5 bases). The CDR3 is made up of 14 amino acids. The germline V gene has CDR1 SGHDT and CDR2 YYEEEE.

This clone was counted only a few times. This chain uses TRBV27 with TRBJ1-2, with D perhaps matching TRBD1 (5 bases). V gave up 2 bases and J gave up 8 bases, with 18 bases separating them. This CDR3 has 15 amino acids. CDR1 is MNHEY, CDR2 SMNVEV, per germline (reference sequence). The CDR3 DNA is TGTGCCAGCAGTTTAAGTTTCGGCAGGGTACAAGGCTACACCTTC. Its protein is CASSLSFGRVQGYTF.